This T cell receptor beta chain was sequenced for a study of shared clonotypes between healthy human individuals. Study results and caveats: The donor pool, a small one, limited the genetic and exposure-history diversity represented.

In the authors' methods: ImmunoSEQ sequences covered only the junction and lacked quality scores; filtering therefore differed. Data came from immunoSEQ multiplex PCR; TCRdb stores just in-frame clones and leaves some out. Clonal size and the V and J genes are those of that table, whereas D and trimming came from the DNA. The sample lists almost 750,000 clones, around 70% occurring once. This CDR3 contains 15 residues. Trimming left V 2 bases short and J 6 bases short, with 15 bases between. The germline V gene encodes CDR1 SGHDT and CDR2 YYEEEE. About this clone: Its matching antigen is unknown.

All donors were healthy HIV-negative adults lacking recent acute infections or vaccinations. This TCR was sampled from a woman in her thirties in good health. This chain links TRBV5-6 with TRBJ2-1; D uncertain. Sequenced: memory CD4+ T cells sorted from blood. The subset was: CD45RA-negative fraction. CDR3 in DNA: TGTGCCAGCAGCTTCGCGCTCCAGGAGACCAATGAGCAGTTCTTC. It translates to CASSFALQETNEQFF.